This T cell receptor beta chain was documented in a study of shared clonotypes between healthy human individuals. Study context: The donor pool was made up of a couple of women and three men aged 18 to 49.

Study conclusions and caveats: Compared with clonotypes that all four donors shared, non-shared clonotypes had lower generation probabilities.

Data came from immunoSEQ multiplex PCR; TCRdb stores just in-frame clones and leaves some out. The table shows some 680,000 clones, with 55% to 85% occurring only once. Germline trimming cut 2 bases from V and 7 bases from J; bases unmatched to any gene: 8. The CDR3 is 16 residues long. Germline V gene sequence: CDR1 LNHDA, CDR2 SQIVND (reference sequence). As to this clone: Its target is unknown.

Free of recent acute infections or vaccinations, the donors were healthy HIV-negative adults. The sample was memory CD4+ T cells sorted from blood. The subset denotes: CD45RA-negative fraction. This sequence joins TRBV19 and TRBJ2-1; TRBD2 matches at 10 bases. The source of this sequence is a woman between 25 and 40 years old in good health. CDR3 protein: CASSIRSSGGRNEQFF. The CDR3, as DNA: TGTGCCAGTAGTATACGGTCTAGCGGGGGAAGAAATGAGCAGTTCTTC.